Detailed here is one T cell receptor (beta chain). The antigen remains undetermined. The sample originates from a study of EBV T-cell therapy then PD-1 blockade in nasopharyngeal carcinoma. Sequencing used immunoSEQ multiplex PCR; TCRdb keeps in-frame clones, though not all of them. The sample includes about 14,000 clones, 80% to 90% of them seen just once. Regarding treatment: AdE1-LMPpoly-expanded autologous EBV-specific T-cell therapy followed by anti-PD-1 nivolumab. The ends were cut back, 9 bases at V and 1 base at J, with 18 bases in the middle. This CDR3 is 15 amino acids long. In germline, CDR1 is LNHDA, CDR2 SQIVND (reference sequence).

The sequencing here drew on CD8+ T cells from blood, taken around day 100 from a patient whose treatment included autologous EBV-specific T cells and nivolumab. The chain employs TRBV19 and TRBJ1-1; tentatively, D is TRBD1 (5 bases). The clonotype originates from a man in his forties or fifties with nasopharyngeal carcinoma. The CDR3 DNA reads as TGTGCCAGCACCTATTGGGGGGTGGGGAACACTGAAGCTTTCTTT. Translated, it gives CASTYWGVGNTEAFF.